The 8 T cell receptor beta chains presented below share a single source sample, sequenced in a study of cytomegalovirus exposure and HLA in healthy donors. The table came from immunoSEQ multiplex PCR; TCRdb's copy has only in-frame clones and leaves some out. The sample holds 150,000 to 200,000 clones, around four fifths seen once. The sequenced material came from PBMCs. These receptors were obtained from a man aged 30 to 39 in good health and CMV-seropositive.

CDR3 in DNA: TGTGCCAGCAGCCCGACCATAAGTCAGGGTTTGGAGACCCAGTACTTC. Amino acid sequence: CASSPTISQGLETQYF. The rearrangement joins TRBV7-2 to TRBJ2-5; TRBD1 might be the D (5 bases). The germline V and J ends were trimmed by 5 bases and 5 bases, with 21 bases remaining between them. The CDR3 has 16 amino acids. The germline gives CDR1 SGHTA, CDR2 FQGNSA.

The chain employs TRBV4-3 and TRBJ2-7, with D perhaps TRBD1 (5 bases). With 5 bases removed from V and 6 bases from J, the gap between germline ends came to 11 bases. Looked up from germline, CDR1 is LGHNA and CDR2 is YSLEER. This CDR3 is 12 amino acids long. The CDR3 region has the DNA TGCGCCAGCAGCTCCCAGGGTTCCGAGCAGTACTTC. It encodes CASSSQGSEQYF.

The rearrangement uses TRBV6-5 and TRBJ2-2; TRBD1 matches at 7 bases. Germline CDR1 reads MNHEY; CDR2 reads SVGAGI. The V and J ends lost 11 bases and 0 bases, in that order; junction bases with no gene match: 3. The CDR3 length is 13 residues. The CDR3 protein is CAVQGTNTGELFF. The CDR3 bases are TGTGCCGTACAGGGGACGAACACCGGGGAGCTGTTTTTT.

V gene TRBV4-3 combines with J gene TRBJ2-3, with 7 bases that match TRBD1. The V gene's germline CDR1 is LGHNA and CDR2 YSLEER. This CDR3 spans 18 amino acids. J lost 2 bases, V lost 0 bases, and 11 bases had no gene match. The DNA of the CDR3 is TGCGCCAGCAGCCAAGACCCACGGACGGGACAGCTCACAGATACGCAGTATTTT. Translating gives CASSQDPRTGQLTDTQYF.

The V and J genes are TRBV5-8 and TRBJ1-3; perhaps TRBD1 as D (6 bases). From germline, CDR1 is SGHTS and CDR2 YDEGEE. This CDR3 comprises 17 residues. Trimming took 0 bases from V and 1 from J, leaving 14 bases between them. For the CDR3, the DNA is TGTGCCAGCAGCTTGGAGGTGGACAGTATTTCTGGAAACACCATATATTTT. Translation: CASSLEVDSISGNTIYF.

The chain links TRBV19 to TRBJ1-5, with a possible D match to TRBD1 (5 bases). Trimming removed 3 bases at V and 0 bases at J, with 6 bases between. CDR3 length: 14 residues. CDR1 is LNHDA and CDR2 is SQIVND in the germline V gene (reference sequence). The chain's CDR3 is CASSIQGSNQPQHF. The DNA for the CDR3 is TGTGCCAGTAGTATTCAGGGTAGCAATCAGCCCCAGCATTTT.

In its sample, this clone was seen once. The chain recombines TRBV5-1 with TRBJ1-5, with D perhaps TRBD1 (6 bases). Trimming pared 0 bases from V and 5 bases from J, leaving 12 bases between. Germline assignment: CDR1 SGHRS and CDR2 YFSETQ. This CDR3 region has 15 residues. CDR3: CASSLGGGGDQPQHF. CDR3 coding DNA: TGCGCCAGCAGCTTGGGCGGAGGGGGGGATCAGCCCCAGCATTTT. Based on the CDR3 plus reference TRBV5-1 and TRBJ1-5, the full variable domain is KAGVTQTPRYLIKTRGQQVTLSCSPISGHRSVSWYQQTPGQGLQFLFEYFSETQRNKGNFPGRFSGRQFSNSRSEMNVSTLELGDSALYLCASSLGGGGDQPQHFGDGTRLSIL.

The chain carries TRBV4-3 and TRBJ2-5; no reliable D call. Germline V gene sequence: CDR1 LGHNA, CDR2 YSLEER. V was cut by 1 base and J by 3 bases, with 6 bases left in between. The CDR3 consists of 13 residues. The chain's CDR3 is CASSQGVKETQYF. The CDR3 nucleotides read TGCGCCAGCAGCCAAGGAGTAAAAGAGACCCAGTACTTC.